This T cell receptor (beta chain) is drawn from a study of T-cell reconstitution after alpha-beta-depleted transplantation in children. The CDR3 extends over 13 amino acids. Germline V gene lookup returns CDR1 DFQATT and CDR2 SNEGSKA (reference sequence). With 1 base removed from V and 2 bases from J, the gap between germline ends came to 9 bases. Unique molecular identifiers were incorporated into the prepared TCRbeta library. A single record per CDR3 protein comes from TCRdb applying MiXCR to the PCR reads. In the table there are around 680,000 distinct CDR3 sequences, roughly 15% of which are singletons.

This clonotype was obtained from a human donor who donated a stem cell graft to a child with acute myeloid leukemia. The chain couples TRBV20-1 to TRBJ2-7; D gene ambiguous. This specimen consisted of PBMCs from the stem cell graft donor, obtained from the stem cell graft. The CDR3 DNA sequence: TGCAGTGCTAGAGGTTGGCACCCCTACGAGCAGTACTTC. It codes for CSARGWHPYEQYF.